Presented here are 14 T cell receptor beta chains from one specimen sequenced in a study of T cell repertoires in cytomegalovirus infection. The antigens these receptors bind are not known. TCRdb passed the reads through MiXCR, listing each CDR3 protein once. The sample includes about 130,000 distinct CDR3 sequences, 24% seen only once; the top ten take approximately 35%. What was sequenced was PBMCs, sequenced either directly or after in vitro stimulation (not recorded which). The receptors here all came from a human donor in good health (CMV status not recorded). Some clones in this sample may be carry-over from other donors' samples.

The rearrangement joins TRBV9 to TRBJ2-3; 10 bases line up with TRBD2. The CDR3 consists of 15 residues. The V segment lost 6 bases and the J segment 2 bases; nucleotides outside the gene matches: 6. Germline lookup yields CDR1 SGDLS and CDR2 YYNGEE. The CDR3 is CASNKLAGNTDTQYF. DNA of the CDR3: TGTGCCAGCAACAAACTAGCGGGGAACACAGATACGCAGTATTTT.

This clonotype turned up a few times. J is TRBJ1-2 and V is TRBV18; TRBD1 is a possible D gene (5 bases). Trimming removed 3 bases from V and 5 bases from J, with 13 bases in between. The germline V gene has CDR1 KGHSH and CDR2 LQKENI. This CDR3 is built from 14 residues. Here the CDR3 reads CASSPMDTVYGYTF. The CDR3 coding sequence is TGTGCCAGCTCACCGATGGACACTGTTTATGGCTACACCTTC.

This clonotype was recorded a few times. The chain employs TRBV23-1 and TRBJ2-7; TRBD2 aligns across 9 bases. TRBV23-1 is designated an ORF whose function remains uncertain. Trimming removed 2 bases from V and 6 bases from J; junction bases left unmatched: 17. This CDR3 spans 18 amino acids. DNA for the CDR3: TGCGCCAGCAGTCAAATAAACCTAGCGGGACCCCTCATCTGCGAGCAGTACGTC. Its protein product is CASSQINLAGPLICEQYV.

The rearrangement joins TRBV28 to TRBJ2-1; possibly TRBD1 for D (5 bases). This CDR3 comprises 12 residues. V gave up 5 bases and J gave up 11 bases, with 13 bases separating them. CDR1 is MDHEN and CDR2 is SYDVKM in the germline V gene. The CDR3 sequence: CASSPGPRKQFF. DNA of the CDR3: TGTGCCAGCAGTCCAGGGCCTAGGAAGCAGTTCTTC.

The chain uses TRBV19 and TRBJ1-2, with TRBD1 as a possible D gene (5 bases). Trimming took off 10 bases at V and 4 bases at J, with 19 bases between the two ends. Germline V CDR1 and CDR2: LNHDA, SQIVND (reference sequence). The CDR3 runs 14 residues. The DNA for the CDR3 is TGTGCCACCAGCCCCGGGGGATGGACCTATGGCTACACCTTC. Translation gives CATSPGGWTYGYTF. Filled out from reference TRBV19 and TRBJ1-2, the complete variable domain reads DGGITQSPKYLFRKEGQNVTLSCEQNLNHDAMYWYRQDPGQGLRLIYYSQIVNDFQKGDIAEGYSVSREKKESFPLTVTSAQKNPTAFYLCATSPGGWTYGYTFGSGTRLTVV.

This clonotype has a handful of counts. The chain joins TRBV7-6 to TRBJ2-1; TRBD2 matches at 8 bases. CDR1 and CDR2 from the germline V gene are SGHVS and FNYEAQ. V shed 7 bases, J shed 0 bases, and the junction held 8 bases outside the gene matches. There are 16 residues in the CDR3. CDR3 in amino acids: CASIPGGGLSYNEQFF. The CDR3 DNA reads as TGTGCCAGCATCCCCGGGGGGGGCCTCTCCTACAATGAGCAGTTCTTC.

This clonotype was detected many times. The gene calls are TRBV7-2 and TRBJ1-1; D not certain. The CDR3 is 13 residues long. Between the trimmed V and J ends, which lost 5 bases and 1 base, there was a span of 8 bases. Per the germline V gene, CDR1 is SGHTA and CDR2 is FQGNSA. The CDR3 nucleotides are TGTGCCAGCAGCCAAGCCGCGAACACTGAAGCTTTCTTT. Amino acids: CASSQAANTEAFF.

This clonotype was found a few times. This sequence joins TRBV12-3 or TRBV12-4 and TRBJ1-1; the D is unclear. With 7 bases removed from V and 6 bases from J, the gap between germline ends came to 9 bases. The CDR3 contains 11 residues. The CDR3 sequence: CASNFKAEAFF. The CDR3 nucleotides are TGTGCCAGCAATTTCAAGGCTGAAGCTTTCTTT.

The sample holds one count of this clonotype. This chain uses TRBV6-2 or TRBV6-3 with TRBJ2-2; D unclear. The CDR3 length is 16 residues. V was cut by 0 bases and J by 6 bases, with 14 bases left in between. Germline loops: CDR1 MNHEY, CDR2 SVGEGT. CDR3 in DNA: TGTGCCAGCAGTTACTCGAAGTTTTCCGTCTCCGGGGAGCTGTTTTTT. It encodes CASSYSKFSVSGELFF.

At least ten counts were recorded for this clonotype. V is TRBV12-3 or TRBV12-4 and J is TRBJ2-1, with TRBD1 matching 9 bases. V shed 8 bases, J shed 7 bases, and the junction held 6 bases outside the gene matches. The CDR3 spans 13 residues. The CDR3 protein is CASRQGVVNEQFF. In DNA, the CDR3 is TGTGCCAGCCGACAGGGGGTTGTTAATGAGCAGTTCTTC.

This clonotype has more than one count but fewer than ten. This chain joins TRBV2 and TRBJ2-1; D is possibly TRBD2 (6 bases). The CDR3 is made up of 15 amino acids. V lost 2 bases to trimming and J lost 0 bases, with 8 bases between them. The germline gives CDR1 SNHLY, CDR2 FYNNEI. DNA for the CDR3: TGTGCCAGCAGTGAAAGGGAGGCCTCCTACAATGAGCAGTTCTTC. Encoded protein: CASSEREASYNEQFF.

This clonotype appeared many times. The chain employs TRBV30 and TRBJ1-5; D gene ambiguous. Trimming removed 4 bases at V and 5 bases at J, with 12 bases between. This CDR3 has 13 residues. In germline, CDR1 is GTSNPN, CDR2 SVGIG (reference sequence). The CDR3 sequence is CAWNRESDQPQHF. Here the CDR3 DNA reads TGTGCCTGGAATCGAGAGAGCGATCAGCCCCAGCATTTT.

The table lists this clonotype with a count of one. The chain carries TRBV7-6 and TRBJ2-3; 15 nucleotides align to TRBD2. Trimming at V came to 5 bases and at J to 5 bases, leaving 8 bases not matched to a gene. Germline loops: CDR1 SGHVS, CDR2 FNYEAQ. CDR3 length: 17 amino acids. The CDR3 nucleotides are TGTGCCAGCAGCCCATGGACTAGCGGGAGGGCCAAAGATACGCAGTATTTT. It is translated as CASSPWTSGRAKDTQYF. Full variable domain (remainder filled in from reference TRBV7-6 and TRBJ2-3): GAGVSQSPRYKVTKRGQDVALRCDPISGHVSLYWYRQALGQGPEFLTYFNYEAQQDKSGLPNDRFSAERPEGSISTLTIQRTEQRDSAMYRCASSPWTSGRAKDTQYFGPGTRLTVL.

V and J are TRBV4-3 and TRBJ2-3; 7 bases fit TRBD2. Trimming cost V 1 base and J 1 base; bases outside gene matches: 5. The CDR3 is 16 amino acids. CDR1 is LGHNA, CDR2 YSLEER, per germline. This CDR3 is CASSQAAGVGTDTQYF. In DNA, the CDR3 is TGCGCCAGCAGCCAAGCTGCGGGAGTGGGCACAGATACGCAGTATTTT.